Listed below are T cell receptor beta chains from one sample, sequenced in a study of blood T cell repertoires in COVID-19. Repertoires were generated with immunoSEQ multiplex PCR, while TCRdb's copy carries only in-frame clones and drops some. Among some 200,000 clones, about 84% were seen once, and the ten largest hold about 7%. Sequenced material: PBMCs or T cells enriched from blood (not recorded which). The receptors derive from a woman between 40 and 55 years old with acute COVID-19. Both conserved end residues are part of each CDR3. Each record gives: V gene, clone size, CDR3 protein. Some rows have no size entry. The others give once, few or many, or a class for an expanded clone.

v_gene: TRBV7-2; abundance: .; CDR3aa: CASSLAQNTEAFF
v_gene: TRBV7-2; abundance: .; CDR3aa: CASSFDRATGTDTQYF
v_gene: TRBV10-3; abundance: .; CDR3aa: CAISERPGGGSPLHF
v_gene: TRBV28; abundance: .; CDR3aa: CASSYHRAVGNQPQHF
v_gene: TRBV28; abundance: .; CDR3aa: CASSPLPTGELFF
v_gene: TRBV11-2; abundance: .; CDR3aa: CASSSGAPGQYF
v_gene: TRBV2; abundance: .; CDR3aa: CASSFRGNSNQPQHF
v_gene: TRBV30; abundance: .; CDR3aa: CAWSVAVSYEQYF
v_gene: TRBV19; abundance: once; CDR3aa: CASRPGLAGDNEQFF
v_gene: TRBV21-1; abundance: .; CDR3aa: CASSKADTPGDYGYTF
v_gene: TRBV18; abundance: .; CDR3aa: CASSPKTGVFGGVGKNIQYF
v_gene: TRBV30; abundance: .; CDR3aa: CACPDRASNEKLFF
v_gene: TRBV6-5; abundance: .; CDR3aa: CASRPTGTVLIAFF
v_gene: TRBV27; abundance: .; CDR3aa: CASSLRDPSRAGVGETQYF
v_gene: TRBV19; abundance: .; CDR3aa: CASSKFNFGQYQETQYF
v_gene: TRBV25-1; abundance: .; CDR3aa: CASNPIGASGGYTF
v_gene: TRBV19; abundance: .; CDR3aa: CASISMGARAFF
v_gene: TRBV10-1; abundance: few; CDR3aa: CASSAVLNTGELFF
v_gene: TRBV5-4; abundance: .; CDR3aa: CASSRTGGSNNEQFF
v_gene: TRBV15; abundance: few; CDR3aa: CATRRDRVSEQYF
v_gene: TRBV28; abundance: .; CDR3aa: CASRPGTGEQPQHF
v_gene: TRBV19; abundance: .; CDR3aa: CASSPRTGVSGNTIYF
v_gene: TRBV2; abundance: few; CDR3aa: CASSEEPGIYGYTF
v_gene: TRBV21-1; abundance: .; CDR3aa: CASSKEGGTGDFGGGYTF
v_gene: TRBV20-1; abundance: .; CDR3aa: CSASKGGANQPQHF
v_gene: TRBV19; abundance: .; CDR3aa: CASKARGPQHF
v_gene: TRBV5-1; abundance: few; CDR3aa: CASTGMGLAAGELFF
v_gene: TRBV9; abundance: .; CDR3aa: CASTRTASSGANVLTF
v_gene: TRBV6-6; abundance: .; CDR3aa: CASSYSGTRNTGELFF
v_gene: TRBV15; abundance: .; CDR3aa: CATSRDPGTSNSPLHF
v_gene: TRBV5-4; abundance: .; CDR3aa: CATRQGITDTQYF
v_gene: TRBV4-3; abundance: .; CDR3aa: CASSQDGGSTGYTF
v_gene: TRBV28; abundance: .; CDR3aa: CASRTSAGSPLHF
v_gene: TRBV19; abundance: .; CDR3aa: CASSLESRYSYGYTF
v_gene: TRBV11-2; abundance: once; CDR3aa: CASSGEGASMNTEAFF
v_gene: TRBV6-5; abundance: .; CDR3aa: CASSYGDRINEKLFF
v_gene: TRBV5-4; abundance: .; CDR3aa: CASSLVLPNEQFF
v_gene: TRBV12-3/TRBV12-4; abundance: .; CDR3aa: CASSLLGSGAFF
v_gene: TRBV2; abundance: .; CDR3aa: CASSELTTGELFF
v_gene: TRBV7-3; abundance: .; CDR3aa: CASSPIALAGGHNEQFF
v_gene: TRBV28; abundance: .; CDR3aa: CASSFPQDQKAFF
v_gene: TRBV4-3; abundance: .; CDR3aa: CASSQDHRGVQETQYF
v_gene: TRBV27; abundance: .; CDR3aa: CASSLSFDQPQHF
v_gene: TRBV5-1; abundance: .; CDR3aa: CASSFTLAGEKLFF
v_gene: TRBV5-1; abundance: few; CDR3aa: CASSLTDNQGGYTF
v_gene: TRBV30; abundance: .; CDR3aa: CAWSVPGRGDNQPQHF
v_gene: TRBV19; abundance: .; CDR3aa: CASRTHKNSYNEQFF
v_gene: TRBV10-3; abundance: .; CDR3aa: CAISESREETQYF
v_gene: TRBV7-2; abundance: .; CDR3aa: CASSLVGTGLGDGYTF
v_gene: TRBV2; abundance: .; CDR3aa: CASSARTGGTDTQYF
v_gene: TRBV20-1; abundance: .; CDR3aa: CSVPAYEQYF
v_gene: TRBV30; abundance: few; CDR3aa: CAWSRQGGNTIYF
v_gene: TRBV6-4; abundance: .; CDR3aa: CASSGTSYGYTF
v_gene: TRBV2; abundance: .; CDR3aa: CASWAGLNYGYTF